Detailed here is one T cell receptor (beta chain). Its antigen is not identified. The data derive from a study of OX40 agonist ivuxolimab in advanced cancers. Whole-study context: It was permissible to have had prior anti-PD-1, anti-PD-L1 or anti-CTLA-4 therapy, and approximately 40% had some. Study-wide results and limits: Both blood CD4+ and CD8+ T cells showed clonal growth by week 6 at 0.1 to 3.0 mg/kg. Antigen targets of the expanded peripheral T cells went undetermined.

Assay: immunoSEQ multiplex PCR; the TCRdb copy retains only in-frame clones and omits some. The sample comprises around 70,000 clones, about 82% of which are singletons, and roughly 1.9% rests with the top ten. Patients were excluded for autoimmune disease history or systemic immunosuppression. The CDR3 extends over 14 amino acids. Trimming at V came to 5 bases and at J to 1 base, leaving 5 bases not matched to a gene. Germline-derived CDR1 and CDR2 are SGHRS and YFSETQ. The starting material was CD4+ or CD8+ T cells sorted from blood, obtained in a trial of the OX40 agonist ivuxolimab. The chain employs TRBV5-1 and TRBJ1-1, with 7 bases matching TRBD1. This receptor was identified in an adult with an advanced solid tumor such as melanoma, head and neck, liver or kidney cancer. The CDR3: CASRSQGGNTEAFF. In DNA form, the CDR3 reads TGCGCCAGCAGATCCCAGGGGGGGAACACTGAAGCTTTCTTT.